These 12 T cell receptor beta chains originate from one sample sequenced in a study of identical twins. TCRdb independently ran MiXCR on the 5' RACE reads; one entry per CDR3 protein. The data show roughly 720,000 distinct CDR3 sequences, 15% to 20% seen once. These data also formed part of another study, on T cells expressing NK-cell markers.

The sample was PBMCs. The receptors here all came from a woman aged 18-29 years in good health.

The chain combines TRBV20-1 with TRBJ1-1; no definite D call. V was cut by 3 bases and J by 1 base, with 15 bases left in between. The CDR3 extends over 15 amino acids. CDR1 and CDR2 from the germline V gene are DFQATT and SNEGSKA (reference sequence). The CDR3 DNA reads TGCAGTGCTAGGATGCCCCAACTTGCGAACACTGAAGCTTTCTTT. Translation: CSARMPQLANTEAFF.

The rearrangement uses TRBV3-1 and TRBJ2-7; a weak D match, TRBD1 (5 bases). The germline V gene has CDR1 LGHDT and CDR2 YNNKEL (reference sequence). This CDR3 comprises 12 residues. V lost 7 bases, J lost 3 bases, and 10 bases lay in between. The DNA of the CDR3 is TGTGCCAGCACTCAGGGTGGCTACGAGCAGTACTTC. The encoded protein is CASTQGGYEQYF.

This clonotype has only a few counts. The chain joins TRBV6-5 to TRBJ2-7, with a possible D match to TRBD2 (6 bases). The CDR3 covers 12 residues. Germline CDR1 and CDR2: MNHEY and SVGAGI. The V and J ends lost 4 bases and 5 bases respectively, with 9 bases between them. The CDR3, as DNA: TGTGCCAGCAGTTCCACTAGCAACGAGCAGTACTTC. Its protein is CASSSTSNEQYF.

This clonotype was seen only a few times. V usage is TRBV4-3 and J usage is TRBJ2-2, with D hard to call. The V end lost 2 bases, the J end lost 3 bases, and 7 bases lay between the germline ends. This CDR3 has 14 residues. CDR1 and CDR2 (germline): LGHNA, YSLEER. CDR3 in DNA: TGCGCCAGCAGCCAATCTATCTACACCGGGGAGCTGTTTTTT. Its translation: CASSQSIYTGELFF.

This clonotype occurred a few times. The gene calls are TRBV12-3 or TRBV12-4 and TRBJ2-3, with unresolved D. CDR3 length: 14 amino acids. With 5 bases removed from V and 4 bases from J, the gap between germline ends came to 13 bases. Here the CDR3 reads CASSPPDGPDTQYF. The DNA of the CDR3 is TGTGCCAGCAGTCCCCCGGACGGACCAGATACGCAGTATTTT.

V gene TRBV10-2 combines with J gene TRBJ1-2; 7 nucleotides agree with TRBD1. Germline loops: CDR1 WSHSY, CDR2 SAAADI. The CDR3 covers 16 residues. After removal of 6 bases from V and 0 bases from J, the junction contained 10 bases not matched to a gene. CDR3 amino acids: CASSFGTEVTNYGYTF. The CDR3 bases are TGCGCCAGCAGCTTCGGGACAGAAGTTACTAACTATGGCTACACCTTC.

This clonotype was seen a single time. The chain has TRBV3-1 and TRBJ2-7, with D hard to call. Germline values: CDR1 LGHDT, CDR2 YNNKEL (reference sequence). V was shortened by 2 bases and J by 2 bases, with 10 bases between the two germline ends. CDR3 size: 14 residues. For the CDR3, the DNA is TGTGCCAGCAGCCAAACTTTGCGAGCCTACGAGCAGTACTTC. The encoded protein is CASSQTLRAYEQYF.

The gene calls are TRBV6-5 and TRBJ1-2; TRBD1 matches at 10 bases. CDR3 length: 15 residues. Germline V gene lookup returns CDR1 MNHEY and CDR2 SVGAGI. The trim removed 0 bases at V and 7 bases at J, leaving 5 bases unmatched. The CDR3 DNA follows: TGTGCCAGCAGTTACTCCGGGACAGGGGAGTTTGGCTACACCTTC. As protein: CASSYSGTGEFGYTF.

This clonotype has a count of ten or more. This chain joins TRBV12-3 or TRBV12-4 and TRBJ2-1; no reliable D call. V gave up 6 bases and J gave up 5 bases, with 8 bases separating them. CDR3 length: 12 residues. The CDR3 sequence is CASSPGNNEQFF. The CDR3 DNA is TGTGCCAGCAGCCCTGGTAACAATGAGCAGTTCTTC.

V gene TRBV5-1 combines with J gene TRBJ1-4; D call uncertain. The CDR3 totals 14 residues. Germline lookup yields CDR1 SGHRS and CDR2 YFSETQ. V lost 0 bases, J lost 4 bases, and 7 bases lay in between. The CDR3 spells CASSLGGFNEKLFF. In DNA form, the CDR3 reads TGCGCCAGCAGCTTGGGCGGGTTTAATGAAAAACTGTTTTTT.

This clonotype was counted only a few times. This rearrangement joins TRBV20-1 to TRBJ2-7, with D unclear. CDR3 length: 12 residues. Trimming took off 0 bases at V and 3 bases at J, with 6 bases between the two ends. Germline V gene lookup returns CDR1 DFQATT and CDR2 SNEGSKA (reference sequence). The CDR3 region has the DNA TGCAGTGCTAGAGATAGGAACTACGAGCAGTACTTC. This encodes CSARDRNYEQYF.

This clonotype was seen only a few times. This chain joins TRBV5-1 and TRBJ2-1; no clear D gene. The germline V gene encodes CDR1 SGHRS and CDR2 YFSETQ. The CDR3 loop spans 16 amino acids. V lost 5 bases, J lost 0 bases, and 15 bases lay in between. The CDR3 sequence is CASSSNTASSYNEQFF. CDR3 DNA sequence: TGCGCCAGCAGTTCCAACACTGCCAGCTCCTACAATGAGCAGTTCTTC.